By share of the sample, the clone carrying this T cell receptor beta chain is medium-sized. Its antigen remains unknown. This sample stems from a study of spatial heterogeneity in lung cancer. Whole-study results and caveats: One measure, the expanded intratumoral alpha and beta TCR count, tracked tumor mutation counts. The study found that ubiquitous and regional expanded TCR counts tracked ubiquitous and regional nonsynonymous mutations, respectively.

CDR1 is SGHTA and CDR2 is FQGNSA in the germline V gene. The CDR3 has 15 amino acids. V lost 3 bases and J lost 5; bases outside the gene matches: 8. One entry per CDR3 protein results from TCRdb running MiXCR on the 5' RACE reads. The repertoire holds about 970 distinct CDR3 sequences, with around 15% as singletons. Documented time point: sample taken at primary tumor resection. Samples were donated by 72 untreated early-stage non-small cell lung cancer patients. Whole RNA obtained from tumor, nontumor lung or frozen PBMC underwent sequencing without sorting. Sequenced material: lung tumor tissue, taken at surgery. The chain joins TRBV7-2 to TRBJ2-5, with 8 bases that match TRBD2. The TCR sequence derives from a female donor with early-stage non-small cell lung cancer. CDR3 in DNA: TGTGCCAGCAGCTTTCGCGGTGCGGGAGGTGAGACCCAGTACTTC. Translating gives CASSFRGAGGETQYF.